The 16 T cell receptor beta chains listed next were all sequenced from one sample in a study of technical replicates of blood from four donors. TCRdb's table, derived via immunoSEQ multiplex PCR, lists solely in-frame clones and lacks some. The sample lists tens of thousands of clones; approximately 92% were seen once. What was sequenced was PBMCs. Receptor source: a human donor in good health. Some clones in this sample may be carry-over from other donors' samples.

V gene TRBV9 combines with J gene TRBJ1-6; tentatively, D is TRBD1 (6 bases). This CDR3 has 14 residues. CDR1 is SGDLS and CDR2 is YYNGEE in the germline V gene. V lost 7 bases, J lost 9 bases, and 17 bases lay in between. The CDR3 coding sequence is TGTGCCAGCGGTAGAGGGGGTGAAGGTTCACCCCTCCACTTT. Translating it yields CASGRGGEGSPLHF.

The rearrangement joins TRBV4-3 to TRBJ2-7; 9 positions agree with TRBD2. With V trimmed by 0 bases and J by 5 bases, 5 bases remained unmatched. Germline assignment: CDR1 LGHNA and CDR2 YSLEER. This CDR3 is built from 15 residues. The CDR3 loop is CASSQDRRGGDEQYF. The CDR3 bases are TGCGCCAGCAGCCAAGATAGGCGGGGGGGAGACGAGCAGTACTTC.

The J gene is TRBJ1-5, the V gene TRBV7-7, with 9 nucleotides matching TRBD1. The CDR3 sequence is 18 residues long. V lost 6 bases, J lost 3 bases, and 15 bases stayed unmatched. Germline CDR1 and CDR2: SSHAT and FNYEAQ (reference sequence). CDR3 residues: CASRPHPGQGTNNQPQHF. The CDR3, as DNA: TGTGCCAGCAGACCCCACCCCGGACAGGGGACGAACAATCAGCCCCAGCATTTT.

The V call is TRBV5-4, the J call TRBJ1-3; a weak D match, TRBD1 (5 bases). The ends were cut back, 4 bases at V and 1 base at J, with 9 bases in the middle. CDR1 is SGHNT and CDR2 is YYREEE in the germline V gene (reference sequence). The CDR3 has 14 residues. Here the CDR3 reads CASSHGGSGNTIYF. CDR3 bases: TGTGCCAGCAGCCACGGGGGATCTGGAAACACCATATATTTT.

The chain combines TRBV19 with TRBJ2-3, with D possibly matching TRBD2 (7 bases). Trimming shortened V by 11 bases and J by 0 bases, and 18 bases separated the two germline ends. CDR1 and CDR2 (germline): LNHDA, SQIVND (reference sequence). The CDR3 spans 15 residues. CDR3 residues: CASPRGGASTDTQYF. The CDR3 coding sequence is TGTGCCTCCCCTCGAGGGGGGGCTAGCACAGATACGCAGTATTTT. Full variable domain (remainder filled in from reference TRBV19 and TRBJ2-3): DGGITQSPKYLFRKEGQNVTLSCEQNLNHDAMYWYRQDPGQGLRLIYYSQIVNDFQKGDIAEGYSVSREKKESFPLTVTSAQKNPTAFYLCASPRGGASTDTQYFGPGTRLTVL.

This chain uses TRBV13 with TRBJ1-3; TRBD1 is a possible D gene (6 bases). Germline V gene data show CDR1 as PRHDT and CDR2 as FYEKMQ (reference sequence). The CDR3 covers 17 residues. V gave up 1 base and J gave up 0 bases, with 13 bases separating them. This CDR3 reads CASSLVQGRGSGNTIYF. DNA for the CDR3: TGTGCCAGCAGCTTAGTTCAGGGCAGGGGCTCTGGAAACACCATATATTTT.

Here the CDR3 reads CASLSGRLAGTEAFF. The CDR3 nucleotides are TGTGCCAGCCTTTCCGGAAGGCTAGCGGGCACTGAAGCTTTCTTT. V is TRBV6-6 and J is TRBJ1-1; no firm D call. Germline assignment: CDR1 MNHNY and CDR2 SVGAGI (reference sequence). Trimming took off 8 bases at V and 4 bases at J, with 20 bases between the two ends. The CDR3 extends over 15 amino acids.

V usage is TRBV30 and J usage is TRBJ2-7, with 9 bases fitting TRBD1. V dropped 2 bases and J dropped 6; count of bases not matched to a gene: 8. The germline V gene encodes CDR1 GTSNPN and CDR2 SVGIG (reference sequence). CDR3 length: 14 residues. CDR3 nucleotide sequence: TGTGCCTGGAGTAAAAGGGGACAGGGAAGCGAGCAGTACTTC. Residues: CAWSKRGQGSEQYF.

This clone was observed once. This chain uses TRBV7-9 with TRBJ2-2; 9 nucleotides agree with TRBD1. With V trimmed by 6 bases and J by 5 bases, 13 bases remained unmatched. The CDR3 has 17 amino acids. Germline CDR1 SEHNR, CDR2 FQNEAQ (reference sequence). CDR3 nucleotides: TGTGCCAGCAGTTTTGGGCCGGGACAGGGTTGGACCGGGGAGCTGTTTTTT. Translated, it gives CASSFGPGQGWTGELFF.

This chain connects TRBV7-2 to TRBJ2-7, with TRBD1 matching over 10 bases. The germline CDR1 and CDR2 sequences are SGHTA and FQGNSA. The V segment lost 3 bases and the J segment 3 bases; nucleotides outside the gene matches: 5. The CDR3 is 15 residues long. CDR3 protein: CASSFDRTGGYEQYF. The CDR3 DNA reads TGTGCCAGCAGCTTCGACCGGACAGGGGGCTACGAGCAGTACTTC.

This sequence joins TRBV19 and TRBJ1-1; D remains unclear. Germline V gives CDR1 LNHDA, CDR2 SQIVND (reference sequence). Trimming removed 5 bases from V and 2 bases from J, with 9 bases in between. The CDR3 has 13 amino acids. CDR3 sequence reads: CASSVLFNTEAFF. In nucleotides, the CDR3 is TGTGCCAGTAGTGTCCTCTTTAACACTGAAGCTTTCTTT.

The V call is TRBV6-1, the J call TRBJ2-5; D perhaps matches TRBD1 (5 bases). Trimming shortened V by 4 bases and J by 7 bases, and 19 bases separated the two germline ends. The V gene's germline CDR1 is MNHNS and CDR2 SASEGT. CDR3 length equals 15 residues. CDR3 in amino acids: CASSGQSKRVGTQYF. For the CDR3, the DNA is TGTGCCAGCAGTGGACAGTCTAAGAGAGTCGGGACCCAGTACTTC.

The chain couples TRBV7-2 to TRBJ2-7, with TRBD1 identical over 7 bases. The germline gives CDR1 SGHTA, CDR2 FQGNSA. J lost 6 bases, V lost 5 bases, and 10 bases had no gene match. The CDR3 extends over 14 amino acids. DNA of the CDR3: TGTGCCAGCAGCCGATGGGCGACAGGGACCGAGCAGTACTTC. This codes for CASSRWATGTEQYF.

As concerns this clone: The junction departs from the called germline gene at one end, perhaps through a read error. This chain joins TRBV11-3 and TRBJ2-1; 9 bases align to TRBD2. Germline lookup yields CDR1 SGHNT and CDR2 YENEEA. CDR3 length equals 13 residues. The CDR3 protein is CASSYRAGGPWIF. The DNA for the CDR3 is TGTGCCAGCAGCTACAGGGCGGGGGGGCCGTGGATCTTC.

The chain is built from TRBV6-1 and TRBJ2-6; 8 bases align to TRBD1. The CDR3 is 15 amino acids. V gave up 11 bases and J gave up 0 bases; unmatched junction bases: 6. The V gene's germline CDR1 is MNHNS and CDR2 SASEGT. As DNA, the CDR3 is TGTGCCGCCGGACAGGGTAGCTCTGGGGCCAACGTCCTGACTTTC. Amino acid sequence: CAAGQGSSGANVLTF.

The chain joins TRBV6-6 to TRBJ1-2; D possibly corresponds to TRBD1 (5 bases). CDR3 length: 16 amino acids. Between the trimmed V and J ends, which lost 2 bases and 6 bases, there was a span of 19 bases. Germline values: CDR1 MNHNY, CDR2 SVGAGI (reference sequence). The CDR3 sequence is CASSYGGASSANGYTF. In nucleotides, the CDR3 is TGTGCCAGCAGTTACGGTGGGGCAAGCTCTGCTAATGGCTACACCTTC.